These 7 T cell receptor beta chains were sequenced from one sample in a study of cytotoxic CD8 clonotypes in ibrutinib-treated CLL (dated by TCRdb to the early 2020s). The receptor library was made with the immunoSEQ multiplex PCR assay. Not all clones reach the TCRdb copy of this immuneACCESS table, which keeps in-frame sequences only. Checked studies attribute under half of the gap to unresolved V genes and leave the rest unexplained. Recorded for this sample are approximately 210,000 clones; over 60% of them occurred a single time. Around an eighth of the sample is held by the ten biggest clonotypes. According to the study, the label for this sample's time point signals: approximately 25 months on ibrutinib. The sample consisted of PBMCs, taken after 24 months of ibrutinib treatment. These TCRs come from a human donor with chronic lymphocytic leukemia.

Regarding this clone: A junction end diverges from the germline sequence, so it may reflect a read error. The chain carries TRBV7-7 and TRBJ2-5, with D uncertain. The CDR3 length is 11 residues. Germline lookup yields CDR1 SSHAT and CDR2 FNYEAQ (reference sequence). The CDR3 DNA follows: TGTGCTAGCAGCTCCCAAGAGACCCAGTACTTC. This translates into CASSSQETQYF.

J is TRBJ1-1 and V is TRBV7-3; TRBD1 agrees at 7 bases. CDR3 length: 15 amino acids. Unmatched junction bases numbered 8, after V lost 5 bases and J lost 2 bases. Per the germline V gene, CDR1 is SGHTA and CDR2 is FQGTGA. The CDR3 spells CASSKMGGGNTEAFF. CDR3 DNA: TGTGCCAGCAGCAAAATGGGAGGGGGCAACACTGAAGCTTTCTTT.

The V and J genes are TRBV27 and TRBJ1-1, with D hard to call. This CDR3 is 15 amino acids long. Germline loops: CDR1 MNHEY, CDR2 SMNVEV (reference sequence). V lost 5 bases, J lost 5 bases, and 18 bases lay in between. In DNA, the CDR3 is TGTGCCAGCAGTCCAAGCGTTGACCATACAACTGAAGCTTTCTTT. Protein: CASSPSVDHTTEAFF.

CDR3 sequence (DNA): TGTGCCTGGAGTGGTCCATGGGCCACAGATACGCAGTATTTT. Amino acids: CAWSGPWATDTQYF. The J gene is TRBJ2-3, the V gene TRBV30, with D unresolved. Trimming cost V 1 base and J 2 bases, with 10 bases left between them. Germline V lookup: CDR1 GTSNPN, CDR2 SVGIG (reference sequence). CDR3 length: 14 amino acids.

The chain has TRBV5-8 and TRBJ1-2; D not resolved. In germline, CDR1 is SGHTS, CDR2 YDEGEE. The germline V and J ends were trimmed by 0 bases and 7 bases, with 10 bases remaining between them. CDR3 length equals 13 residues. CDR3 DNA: TGTGCCAGCAGCTTGGCCGAAGGAGTTGGCTACACCTTC. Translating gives CASSLAEGVGYTF.

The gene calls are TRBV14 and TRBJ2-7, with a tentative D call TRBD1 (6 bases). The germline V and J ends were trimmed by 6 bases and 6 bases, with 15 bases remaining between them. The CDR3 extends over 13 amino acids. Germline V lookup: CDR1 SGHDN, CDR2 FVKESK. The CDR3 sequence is CASRSNREIEQYF. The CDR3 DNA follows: TGTGCCAGCAGATCGAACAGGGAAATCGAGCAGTACTTC.

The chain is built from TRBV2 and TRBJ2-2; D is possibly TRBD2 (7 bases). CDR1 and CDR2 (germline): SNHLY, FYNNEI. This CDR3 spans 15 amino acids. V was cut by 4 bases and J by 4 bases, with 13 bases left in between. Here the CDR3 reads CASSGGGASTGELFF. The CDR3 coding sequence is TGTGCCAGCAGTGGGGGGGGCGCGAGCACCGGGGAGCTGTTTTTT.